This entry is about one T cell receptor (beta chain). Trimming took 5 bases from V and 4 from J, leaving 11 bases between them. CDR1 and CDR2 from the germline V gene are LNHDA and SQIVND (reference sequence). This CDR3 comprises 14 residues. This entry comes from a study of blood T cell repertoires in COVID-19. TCRdb's table, derived via immunoSEQ multiplex PCR, lists solely in-frame clones and lacks some. The sample lists about 110,000 clones, around 84% occurring once. J is TRBJ2-2 and V is TRBV19, with D perhaps matching TRBD1 (6 bases). Material: peripheral blood. The receptor's source is a woman between 35 and 50 years old with acute or convalescent COVID-19. The CDR3 protein is CASSQVRGTGELFF. CDR3 in DNA: TGTGCCAGTAGTCAGGTCAGGGGCACCGGGGAGCTGTTTTTT.